These 21 T cell receptor beta chains were all obtained from the same sample, sequenced in a study of shared clonotypes between healthy human individuals. TCRdb's table, derived via immunoSEQ multiplex PCR, lists solely in-frame clones and lacks some. The sample lists around 690,000 clones, around 91% occurring once. Sequencing was carried out using memory CD8+ T cells from PBMCs. Subset reported: CD45RO+ cells pooled with CCR7-negative TemRA cells. The receptors come from a man between 18 and 29 years old in good health. Some clones in this sample may be carry-over from other donors' samples.

This chain joins TRBV5-1 and TRBJ2-2, with TRBD2 identical over 8 bases. Germline lookup yields CDR1 SGHRS and CDR2 YFSETQ. The junction had 10 bases not matched to a gene; V was cut back by 10 bases and J by 5 bases. The CDR3 extends over 14 amino acids. In nucleotides, the CDR3 is TGCGCCGGGGAAGCGGGAGTGGATACCGGGGAGCTGTTTTTT. It yields the protein CAGEAGVDTGELFF.

The chain is built from TRBV5-1 and TRBJ2-7; 11 nucleotides line up with TRBD2. The CDR3 is made up of 17 amino acids. Trimming at V came to 4 bases and at J to 0 bases, leaving 9 bases not matched to a gene. The germline gives CDR1 SGHRS, CDR2 YFSETQ. The CDR3 reads CASSIGLAGYLSYEQYF. The CDR3 DNA reads as TGCGCCAGCAGCATTGGACTAGCGGGCTACCTCTCCTACGAGCAGTACTTC.

Worth noting for this clone: The DNA is omitted, as the CDR3 cannot be located on it reliably, and the CDR3 follows TCRdb's listing. The chain uses TRBV9 and TRBJ2-3; the table names TRBD2, a call not compared with the DNA. The CDR3 is 12 amino acids in total, end residues counted. CDR1 and CDR2 (germline): SGDLS, YYNGEE. CDR3 amino acids: CASSVGGGSEYF.

This rearrangement joins TRBV7-2 to TRBJ1-1; the D is unclear. In germline, CDR1 is SGHTA, CDR2 FQGNSA. The V end lost 2 bases, the J end lost 4 bases, and 11 bases lay between the germline ends. The CDR3 is 14 residues long. CDR3 bases: TGTGCCAGCAGCTTACGGGCGCCGGCCACTGAAGCTTTCTTT. Translating gives CASSLRAPATEAFF.

The chain uses TRBV5-1 and TRBJ2-1, with D possibly being TRBD1 (5 bases). Trimming took off 3 bases at V and 10 bases at J, with 11 bases between the two ends. The CDR3 covers 12 residues. Germline CDR1 reads SGHRS; CDR2 reads YFSETQ. CDR3 loop: CASSWAGPEQFF. The CDR3 DNA is TGCGCCAGCAGCTGGGCAGGGCCCGAGCAGTTCTTC.

The CDR3 DNA reads as TGTGCCAGTAGCCGGGCCGAAGACAATGAGCAGTTCTTC. As protein: CASSRAEDNEQFF. The V call is TRBV19, the J call TRBJ2-1, with D uncertain. The CDR3 totals 13 residues. The V gene's germline CDR1 is LNHDA and CDR2 SQIVND (reference sequence). Trimming took off 6 bases at V and 5 bases at J, with 11 bases between the two ends.

The rearrangement links TRBV11-2 to TRBJ1-1; D ambiguous. This CDR3 contains 16 residues. Looked up from germline, CDR1 is SGHAT and CDR2 is FQNNGV. V was shortened by 5 bases and J by 0 bases, with 16 bases between the two germline ends. Here the CDR3 DNA reads TGTGCCAGCAGCCCATCCCCAGGACTCATGAACACTGAAGCTTTCTTT. This translates into CASSPSPGLMNTEAFF.

This sequence joins TRBV27 and TRBJ1-2; 7 bases map to TRBD1. The CDR3 consists of 14 residues. In germline, CDR1 is MNHEY, CDR2 SMNVEV (reference sequence). Trimming at V came to 5 bases and at J to 2 bases, leaving 5 bases not matched to a gene. CDR3 nucleotides: TGTGCCAGCAGTCCCCTGGGACAGAACTATGGCTACACCTTC. This encodes CASSPLGQNYGYTF.

This clone was seen just once. CDR3 in DNA: TGCGCCAGCAGCCAAGGCCCCGACTTTAGGGGAGGGGGGTCCGGGGAGCTGTTTTTT. Translation: CASSQGPDFRGGGSGELFF. The rearrangement joins TRBV4-1 to TRBJ2-2; the D gene is possibly TRBD2 (7 bases). The CDR3 contains 19 residues. CDR1 MGHRA and CDR2 YSYEKL come from the germline V gene. Trimming left V 1 base short and J 6 bases short, with 24 bases between.

Worth noting for this clone: The same CDR3 also results from other DNA sequences found in this sample. The chain joins TRBV28 to TRBJ1-1; D not resolved. From germline, CDR1 is MDHEN and CDR2 SYDVKM. Trimming left V 3 bases short and J 1 base short, with 6 bases between. There are 13 residues in the CDR3. CDR3 nucleotide sequence: TGTGCCAGCAGTTTTATTGGGAACACTGAAGCTTTCTTT. Translating it yields CASSFIGNTEAFF. The variable domain in full, completed from reference TRBV28 and TRBJ1-1, reads DVKVTQSSRYLVKRTGEKVFLECVQDMDHENMFWYRQDPGLGLRLIYFSYDVKMKEKGDIPEGYSVSREKKERFSLILESASTNQTSMYLCASSFIGNTEAFFGQGTRLTVV.

The V and J genes are TRBV7-9 and TRBJ1-2; no clear D. V lost 8 bases to trimming and J lost 2 bases, with 9 bases between them. This CDR3 spans 12 amino acids. Germline loops: CDR1 SEHNR, CDR2 FQNEAQ (reference sequence). This CDR3 is CASGLGNYGYTF. The CDR3 region has the DNA TGTGCCAGCGGCCTCGGCAACTATGGCTACACCTTC.

The J gene is TRBJ2-5, the V gene TRBV29-1; D is possibly TRBD2 (5 bases). The DNA end lines up better with TRBJ2-7; the J call may be wrong. This CDR3 region has 14 residues. CDR1 is SQVTM, CDR2 ANQGSEA, per germline. CDR3: CSVVFGGMGYEQYF. In DNA, the CDR3 is TGCAGCGTTGTTTTTGGAGGCATGGGTTACGAGCAGTACTTC.

V is TRBV9 and J is TRBJ2-7; no reliable D call. This CDR3 has 15 residues. Germline values: CDR1 SGDLS, CDR2 YYNGEE. Deletions cut 3 bases from V and 5 bases from J, with 18 bases between. The CDR3 protein is CASSDMGSWTDEQYF. The CDR3 DNA sequence: TGTGCCAGCAGCGATATGGGCAGTTGGACGGACGAGCAGTACTTC.

The chain couples TRBV2 to TRBJ2-3; possibly TRBD1 for D (6 bases). Trimming pared 9 bases from V and 4 bases from J, leaving 23 bases between. The CDR3 consists of 16 residues. Germline V gene sequence: CDR1 SNHLY, CDR2 FYNNEI. The CDR3 coding sequence is TGTGCCAGTTCACCCTTGGGCCAGGGGTATCCAGATACGCAGTATTTT. Translation: CASSPLGQGYPDTQYF.

Comments on this clone: In the same sample, other DNA sequences code for this CDR3. This rearrangement joins TRBV27 to TRBJ2-7; D is perhaps TRBD2 (5 bases). The CDR3 totals 13 residues. Trimming pared 3 bases from V and 3 bases from J, leaving 9 bases between. Germline-derived CDR1 and CDR2 are MNHEY and SMNVEV (reference sequence). The chain's CDR3 is CASSLELGYEQYF. The CDR3 nucleotides read TGTGCCAGCAGTTTGGAACTAGGCTACGAGCAGTACTTC.

This chain uses TRBV4-3 with TRBJ2-2; no reliable D call. The germline gives CDR1 LGHNA, CDR2 YSLEER. The V end was cut by 3 bases, the J end by 4 bases, with 18 bases between. The CDR3 totals 17 residues. The CDR3 loop is CASSHEAYGSGTGELFF. The DNA of the CDR3 is TGCGCCAGCAGCCATGAGGCCTACGGGTCGGGCACCGGGGAGCTGTTTTTT.

V and J are TRBV7-9 and TRBJ2-1; 8 bases agree with TRBD2. This CDR3 is built from 16 residues. Germline loops: CDR1 SEHNR, CDR2 FQNEAQ (reference sequence). Trimming at V came to 5 bases and at J to 8 bases, leaving 14 bases not matched to a gene. The CDR3 sequence: CASSPQLGSGADEQFF. DNA of the CDR3: TGTGCCAGCAGCCCCCAGTTGGGTAGCGGGGCGGATGAGCAGTTCTTC.

The chain joins TRBV6-6 to TRBJ1-2; D is ambiguous. The CDR3 covers 14 residues. Germline V lookup: CDR1 MNHNY, CDR2 SVGAGI (reference sequence). V dropped 2 bases and J dropped 3 bases, with 10 bases sitting between them. The CDR3 coding sequence is TGTGCCAGCAGTTACGGTGGAGATGACTATGGCTACACCTTC. Its protein product is CASSYGGDDYGYTF.

The chain combines TRBV10-3 with TRBJ2-7; 7 bases match TRBD1. CDR1 is ENHRY and CDR2 is SYGVKD in the germline V gene. The CDR3 is 14 amino acids. With V trimmed by 4 bases and J by 2 bases, 5 bases remained unmatched. The CDR3 DNA follows: TGTGCCATCAGTGGACCGGGACAGACCTACGAGCAGTACTTC. It translates to CAISGPGQTYEQYF.

The chain employs TRBV28 and TRBJ1-5, with D possibly TRBD1 on 5 matching bases. Germline lookup yields CDR1 MDHEN and CDR2 SYDVKM. V lost 5 bases to trimming and J lost 3 bases, with 8 bases between them. The CDR3 totals 13 residues. The CDR3 spells CASSQGANQPQHF. DNA of the CDR3: TGTGCCAGCAGTCAAGGGGCCAATCAGCCCCAGCATTTT.

The chain couples TRBV7-3 to TRBJ2-1, with TRBD2 as a possible D gene (5 bases). Germline V CDR1 and CDR2: SGHTA, FQGTGA. V lost 5 bases, J lost 0 bases, and 17 bases lay in between. This CDR3 has 17 amino acids. The CDR3 nucleotides read TGTGCCAGCAGCCCGGGGTGGCTTCCGAGCTCCTACAATGAGCAGTTCTTC. Protein product: CASSPGWLPSSYNEQFF.